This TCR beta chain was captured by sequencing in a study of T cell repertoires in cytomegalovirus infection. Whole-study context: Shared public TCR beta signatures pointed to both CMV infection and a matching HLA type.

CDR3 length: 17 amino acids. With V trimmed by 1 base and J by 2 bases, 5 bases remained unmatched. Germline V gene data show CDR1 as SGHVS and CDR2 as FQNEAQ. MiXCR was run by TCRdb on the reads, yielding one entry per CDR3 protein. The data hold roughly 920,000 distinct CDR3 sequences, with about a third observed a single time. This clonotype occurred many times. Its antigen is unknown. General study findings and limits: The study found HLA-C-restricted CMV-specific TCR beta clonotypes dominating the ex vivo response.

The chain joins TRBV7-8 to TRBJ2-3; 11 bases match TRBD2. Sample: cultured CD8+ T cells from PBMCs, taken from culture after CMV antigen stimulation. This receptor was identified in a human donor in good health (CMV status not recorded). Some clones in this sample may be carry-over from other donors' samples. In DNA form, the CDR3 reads TGTGCCAGCAGCTTAGACCCTAGCGGGGGGTCCACAGATACGCAGTATTTT. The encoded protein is CASSLDPSGGSTDTQYF.